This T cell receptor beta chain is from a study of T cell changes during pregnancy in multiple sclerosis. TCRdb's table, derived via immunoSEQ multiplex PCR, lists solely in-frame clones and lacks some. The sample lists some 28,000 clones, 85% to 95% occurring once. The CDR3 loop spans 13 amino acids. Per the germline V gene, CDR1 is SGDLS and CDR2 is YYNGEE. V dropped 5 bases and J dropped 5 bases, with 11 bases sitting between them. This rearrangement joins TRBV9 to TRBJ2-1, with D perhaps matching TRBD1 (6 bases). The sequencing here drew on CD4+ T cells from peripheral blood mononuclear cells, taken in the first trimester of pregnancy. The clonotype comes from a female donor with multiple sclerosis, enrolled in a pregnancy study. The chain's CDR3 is CASSQTGHNEQFF. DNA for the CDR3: TGTGCCAGCAGTCAGACAGGCCACAATGAGCAGTTCTTC. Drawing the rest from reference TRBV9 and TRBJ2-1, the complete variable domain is DSGVTQTPKHLITATGQRVTLRCSPRSGDLSVYWYQQSLDQGLQFLIQYYNGEERAKGNILERFSAQQFPDLHSELNLSSLELGDSALYFCASSQTGHNEQFFGPGTRLTVL.